The 14 T cell receptor beta chains listed next were all sequenced from one sample in a study of cytomegalovirus exposure and HLA in healthy donors. Use of 60 Vbeta and 13 Jbeta primers characterized the PCR. Assay used: immunoSEQ multiplex PCR; TCRdb lists only in-frame clones, some missing. The repertoire holds around 200,000 clones, with under 85% as singletons. Sequencing input: PBMCs. These TCRs come from a man aged 45-60 years in good health and CMV-seronegative.

This chain connects TRBV15 to TRBJ2-1; D is possibly TRBD1 (5 bases). Trimming cost V 0 bases and J 0 bases, with 6 bases left between them. CDR3 length: 15 amino acids. Germline CDR1 LNHNV, CDR2 YYDKDF (reference sequence). Written as DNA, the CDR3 is TGTGCCACCAGCAGAGAGCAGGGCTCCTACAATGAGCAGTTCTTC. This translates into CATSREQGSYNEQFF.

V and J are TRBV5-4 and TRBJ1-2; D perhaps matches TRBD1 (6 bases). The CDR3 covers 19 residues. V lost 0 bases, J lost 0 bases, and 21 bases lay in between. Germline V lookup: CDR1 SGHNT, CDR2 YYREEE (reference sequence). The CDR3: CASSLVVLAGDPANYGYTF. The DNA for the CDR3 is TGTGCCAGCAGCTTGGTAGTGCTGGCAGGGGACCCCGCTAACTATGGCTACACCTTC.

This chain joins TRBV19 and TRBJ2-2; 7 nucleotides line up with TRBD2. Looked up from germline, CDR1 is LNHDA and CDR2 is SQIVND (reference sequence). This CDR3 has 14 amino acids. The V and J ends lost 5 bases and 6 bases, in that order; junction bases with no gene match: 6. The CDR3 DNA reads as TGTGCCAGTAGTTGGGGGGGAGGTGCCGGGGAGCTGTTTTTT. Protein product: CASSWGGGAGELFF.

The chain recombines TRBV25-1 with TRBJ2-7, with 8 bases fitting TRBD1. V shed 5 bases and J 0 bases; nucleotides not matched to a gene: 6. The CDR3 spans 15 residues. Germline CDR1 and CDR2: MGHDK and SYGVNS. The CDR3: CASSPSGTGSYEQYF. CDR3 nucleotide sequence: TGTGCCAGCAGTCCTTCCGGGACAGGCTCCTACGAGCAGTACTTC.

V gene TRBV13 combines with J gene TRBJ2-7; tentatively, D is TRBD2 (6 bases). Germline CDR1 PRHDT, CDR2 FYEKMQ (reference sequence). The ends were cut back, 2 bases at V and 0 bases at J, with 11 bases in the middle. The CDR3 runs 15 residues. CDR3 amino acids: CASSLTSSSSYEQYF. CDR3 bases: TGTGCCAGCAGCTTAACTAGCTCCAGCTCCTACGAGCAGTACTTC.

The chain links TRBV2 to TRBJ2-5, with 11 bases fitting TRBD2. This CDR3 is built from 16 residues. CDR1 and CDR2 (germline): SNHLY, FYNNEI. J lost 0 bases, V lost 3 bases, and 3 bases had no gene match. The CDR3 DNA reads as TGTGCCAGCAGTGATATAGCGGGAGGGGACCAAGAGACCCAGTACTTC. Encoded protein: CASSDIAGGDQETQYF.

The J gene is TRBJ2-5, the V gene TRBV5-4, with TRBD2 matching over 7 bases. TRBJ2-7 matches the DNA end more closely, so the J call is doubtful. The germline V gene has CDR1 SGHNT and CDR2 YYREEE (reference sequence). The CDR3 length is 13 residues. The CDR3 DNA reads as TGTGCCAGCAGCCCGGGAGGTCGGGACGAGCAGTACTTC. Amino acids: CASSPGGRDEQYF.

As regards this clone: The junction departs from the called germline gene at one end, perhaps through a read error. The chain carries TRBV5-1 and TRBJ2-1, with 10 bases that match TRBD2. The germline gives CDR1 SGHRS, CDR2 YFSETQ. The CDR3 totals 16 residues. The CDR3 region is CAGSSTAGGPYNEQFF. The CDR3, as DNA: TGCGCCGGCAGCTCAACAGCGGGAGGGCCCTACAATGAGCAGTTCTTC.

This clone came up a few times. The CDR3 sequence: CASSPTTSGRTDEQFF. Here the CDR3 DNA reads TGTGCCAGCAGTCCGACGACTAGCGGGAGGACCGATGAGCAGTTCTTC. The genes are TRBV27 and TRBJ2-1; TRBD2 matches at 13 bases. V lost 5 bases to trimming and J lost 8 bases; unmatched junction nucleotides: 9. This CDR3 comprises 16 residues. Germline V lookup: CDR1 MNHEY, CDR2 SMNVEV (reference sequence).

This clone was detected once. The rearrangement uses TRBV4-1 and TRBJ2-7; D is unresolved. This CDR3 has 13 amino acids. Deletions cut 0 bases from V and 2 bases from J, with 5 bases between. Germline V gene data show CDR1 as MGHRA and CDR2 as YSYEKL. The CDR3 nucleotides are TGCGCCAGCAGCCAAGAACACCCCTACGAGCAGTACTTC. The encoded protein is CASSQEHPYEQYF.

V and J are TRBV7-6 and TRBJ1-5; tentative D call: TRBD1 (5 bases). This CDR3 is built from 14 residues. Trimming pared 5 bases from V and 6 bases from J, leaving 14 bases between. CDR1 is SGHVS and CDR2 is FNYEAQ in the germline V gene. CDR3 sequence: CASSPRGRAQPQHF. The CDR3 nucleotides are TGTGCCAGCAGCCCGCGGGGGAGGGCTCAGCCCCAGCATTTT.

The genes are TRBV9 and TRBJ1-3; possible D gene TRBD1, 6 bases. The V gene lost 0 bases and the J gene lost 0 bases, with 10 bases spanning the gap. The CDR3 runs to 16 residues. Germline CDR1 reads SGDLS; CDR2 reads YYNGEE. Here the CDR3 reads CASSVGQDFSGNTIYF. CDR3 nucleotides: TGTGCCAGCAGCGTAGGACAGGACTTCTCTGGAAACACCATATATTTT.

The V gene is TRBV7-9, the J gene TRBJ1-3; D may be TRBD1 (5 bases). The CDR3 is 13 residues long. Germline assignment: CDR1 SEHNR and CDR2 FQNEAQ (reference sequence). V was trimmed by 7 bases and J by 2 bases, leaving 9 bases between them. DNA for the CDR3: TGTGCCAGCATAGTGGGGCCTGGAAACACCATATATTTT. It is translated as CASIVGPGNTIYF.

This chain links TRBV7-6 with TRBJ2-1; the match to TRBD1 covers 7 bases. Germline CDR1 reads SGHVS; CDR2 reads FNYEAQ. This CDR3 has 16 residues. J lost 0 bases, V lost 2 bases, and 4 bases had no gene match. This CDR3 reads CASSLPTGLSYNEQFF. Written as DNA, the CDR3 is TGTGCCAGCAGCTTACCGACAGGGCTCTCCTACAATGAGCAGTTCTTC.